This T cell receptor (beta chain) emerged from a study of metastatic and nonmetastatic thyroid tumors. Before thyroid surgery, none of the patients had received any treatment. TCRdb ran MiXCR on the PCR reads. The repertoire has 13,000 to 15,000 clones, less than 4.5% of them found once; the top ten carry around 30%. The TCR was taken from a female donor with papillary thyroid cancer or a benign thyroid nodule (not recorded which). Some clones in this sample may be carry-over from other donors' samples. Source material: tumor tissue.

The CDR3 is CASSRDRIYEQYF. As DNA, the CDR3 is TGTGCCAGCAGCCGGGACAGAATCTACGAGCAGTACTTC. V usage is TRBV6-2 or TRBV6-3 and J usage is TRBJ2-7; 7 bases match TRBD1. The CDR3 sequence is 13 residues long. Germline V CDR1 and CDR2: MNHEY, SVGEGT. V shed 6 bases, J shed 3 bases, and the junction held 5 bases outside the gene matches.